Following are 4 T cell receptor beta chains from one sample sequenced in a study of control samples from healthy donors and cancer patients. TCRdb keeps only in-frame clones here, not all; method: immunoSEQ multiplex PCR. The sample has 40,000 to 60,000 clones, around 90% seen once. Input material: PBMCs. All receptors derive from a man aged 55 to 70 with head and neck cancer.

The V call is TRBV7-2, the J call TRBJ2-3; perhaps TRBD1 as D (6 bases). The V end was cut by 5 bases, the J end by 8 bases, with 11 bases between. The V gene's germline CDR1 is SGHTA and CDR2 FQGNSA. This CDR3 is built from 12 residues. In DNA form, the CDR3 reads TGTGCCAGCAGCCACGACAGGCGTACGCAGTATTTT. It codes for CASSHDRRTQYF.

The chain recombines TRBV19 with TRBJ2-7; D is ambiguous. The CDR3 sequence is 14 residues long. Trimming took 0 bases from V and 1 from J, leaving 7 bases between them. In germline, CDR1 is LNHDA, CDR2 SQIVND (reference sequence). Here the CDR3 DNA reads TGTGCCAGTAGTATAGATAGGGATTCCTACGAGCAGTACTTC. Protein product: CASSIDRDSYEQYF.

The count of this clone is one. This chain joins TRBV5-4 and TRBJ1-1; 7 bases are a match to TRBD1. Losses at the gene ends were 2 bases for V and 3 bases for J; bases not matched to a gene: 4. There are 14 residues in the CDR3. The germline CDR1 and CDR2 sequences are SGHNT and YYREEE (reference sequence). The CDR3 here is CASSFATGDTEAFF. The CDR3, as DNA: TGTGCCAGCAGCTTTGCAACAGGGGACACTGAAGCTTTCTTT.

The CDR3 is CASSYSGVQETQYF. DNA of the CDR3: TGTGCCAGCAGCTACTCAGGGGTTCAAGAGACCCAGTACTTC. This chain links TRBV5-4 with TRBJ2-5, with a weak D call TRBD1 (6 bases). The V gene's germline CDR1 is SGHNT and CDR2 YYREEE (reference sequence). Trimming stripped 3 bases from V and 2 bases from J, with 11 bases between. The CDR3 is 14 amino acids. Supplemented by reference TRBV5-4 and TRBJ2-5, the full variable domain reads ETGVTQSPTHLIKTRGQQVTLRCSSQSGHNTVSWYQQALGQGPQFIFQYYREEENGRGNFPPRFSGLQFPNYSSELNVNALELDDSALYLCASSYSGVQETQYFGPGTRLLVL.